This passage covers 11 T cell receptor beta chains from one sample sequenced in a study of blood T cell repertoires in COVID-19. TCRdb's table, derived via immunoSEQ multiplex PCR, lists solely in-frame clones and lacks some. The table has 65,000 to 95,000 clones, about 83% seen once; the top ten hold just over 8%. Material for sequencing was peripheral blood. All receptors derive from a young man with acute or convalescent COVID-19.

The V gene is TRBV7-6, the J gene TRBJ2-1; TRBD1 agrees at 8 bases. CDR1 and CDR2 from the germline V gene are SGHVS and FNYEAQ. This CDR3 contains 16 residues. Losses at the gene ends were 1 base for V and 4 bases for J; bases not matched to a gene: 6. This CDR3 is CASSLGGQEDYNEQFF. The CDR3, as DNA: TGTGCCAGCAGCTTAGGGGGACAGGAAGATTACAATGAGCAGTTCTTC.

V gene TRBV7-2 combines with J gene TRBJ1-1; D is uncertain. The CDR3 consists of 15 residues. V lost 4 bases to trimming and J lost 5 bases, with 17 bases between them. Germline-derived CDR1 and CDR2 are SGHTA and FQGNSA. This chain's CDR3 is CASSSRGPTGTEAFF. The CDR3 DNA is TGTGCCAGCAGCTCACGGGGTCCAACGGGGACTGAAGCTTTCTTT.

The chain recombines TRBV4-3 with TRBJ2-3; tentatively, D is TRBD1 (5 bases). V dropped 0 bases and J dropped 4 bases, with 8 bases sitting between them. The CDR3 runs to 14 residues. Germline CDR1 reads LGHNA; CDR2 reads YSLEER. CDR3 sequence (DNA): TGCGCCAGCAGCCAAGATAGGGGTCCAGATACGCAGTATTTT. This translates into CASSQDRGPDTQYF.

The rearrangement links TRBV28 to TRBJ1-5; possible D gene TRBD1, 6 bases. The CDR3 sequence is 20 residues long. The germline V gene encodes CDR1 MDHEN and CDR2 SYDVKM. Trimming took off 5 bases at V and 0 bases at J, with 26 bases between the two ends. CDR3 amino acids: CASSPPFGDWTEDSNQPQHF. The CDR3 DNA is TGTGCCAGCAGTCCCCCCTTCGGAGATTGGACAGAAGATAGCAATCAGCCCCAGCATTTT.

V usage is TRBV10-2 and J usage is TRBJ2-7; D perhaps matches TRBD1 (6 bases). The CDR3 length is 18 residues. Trimming took 5 bases from V and 0 from J, leaving 23 bases between them. Germline V gene lookup returns CDR1 WSHSY and CDR2 SAAADI. As DNA, the CDR3 is TGCGCCAGCAGTCGGGGTGGGGGCCGCTCCATCGCCTCCTACGAGCAGTACTTC. Translated, it gives CASSRGGGRSIASYEQYF.

This clone was seen more than once but under ten times. J is TRBJ2-7 and V is TRBV6-5, with a possible D match to TRBD2 (5 bases). The germline V gene has CDR1 MNHEY and CDR2 SVGAGI. V was pared by 7 bases and J by 5 bases, with 18 bases between. CDR3 length: 14 amino acids. The CDR3 coding sequence is TGTGCCAGCACCCAAGGGAGTCCCCGGAACGAGCAGTACTTC. Translated: CASTQGSPRNEQYF.

The V and J genes are TRBV27 and TRBJ1-2; 7 bases are a match to TRBD1. The V gene's germline CDR1 is MNHEY and CDR2 SMNVEV (reference sequence). V was pared by 10 bases and J by 2 bases, with 7 bases of the junction left unmatched. The CDR3 consists of 13 residues. The CDR3 loop is CATRDSRNYGYTF. Written as DNA, the CDR3 is TGTGCCACAAGGGACAGCAGAAACTATGGCTACACCTTC.

The V call is TRBV6-2 or TRBV6-3, the J call TRBJ2-1; 9 bases map to TRBD1. CDR1 is MNHEY, CDR2 SVGEGT, per germline. This CDR3 region has 16 residues. The V and J ends lost 0 bases and 7 bases, in that order; junction bases with no gene match: 7. CDR3 loop: CASSYSGTGRLNEQFF. The CDR3 nucleotides read TGTGCCAGCAGTTACTCCGGGACAGGGCGGTTGAATGAGCAGTTCTTC.

The rearrangement joins TRBV12-3 or TRBV12-4 to TRBJ2-2; tentative D call: TRBD2 (6 bases). The CDR3 loop spans 13 amino acids. V lost 2 bases and J lost 10, with 11 bases in between. CDR3 sequence (DNA): TGTGCCAGCAGTTTACTGGGGGACTCGGAGCTGTTTTTT. This gives the protein CASSLLGDSELFF.

This clone was observed a handful of times. V gene TRBV7-2 combines with J gene TRBJ1-2; 10 bases match TRBD1. After removal of 4 bases from V and 6 bases from J, the junction contained 8 bases not matched to a gene. This CDR3 is 15 amino acids long. Germline-derived CDR1 and CDR2 are SGHTA and FQGNSA. The CDR3 loop is CASSSAGTGVNGYTF. The CDR3 region has the DNA TGTGCCAGCAGCTCCGCCGGGACAGGGGTGAATGGCTACACCTTC.

V gene TRBV10-3 combines with J gene TRBJ2-2, with 8 bases matching TRBD2. V trimming: 7 bases; J trimming: 2 bases; junction bases outside the gene matches: 9. CDR3 size: 16 residues. Germline values: CDR1 ENHRY, CDR2 SYGVKD. The CDR3 spells CAINNRAGVNTGELFF. The CDR3 DNA reads TGTGCCATCAACAACCGAGCGGGAGTTAACACCGGGGAGCTGTTTTTT.